The 30 T cell receptor beta chains reported below all come from one sample, sequenced in a study of T-cell memory formation after mild COVID-19. One entry per CDR3 protein results from TCRdb running MiXCR on the 5' RACE reads. The sample contains approximately 150,000 distinct CDR3 sequences, about 5.7% of which appear only once. The sample consisted of PBMCs or a T cell subset sorted from them (not recorded which). All receptors come from an adult woman who had mild COVID-19 (a few samples of this study predate the infection). Cell type and time point are not known.

This chain joins TRBV2 and TRBJ2-1, with TRBD2 identical over 9 bases. The CDR3 loop spans 15 amino acids. The V segment lost 8 bases and the J segment 5 bases; nucleotides outside the gene matches: 10. Germline CDR1 SNHLY, CDR2 FYNNEI. The CDR3 is CASHTLAGRHNEQFF. The CDR3 nucleotides read TGTGCCAGCCATACCCTAGCGGGACGCCACAATGAGCAGTTCTTC.

This clonotype came up many times. The genes are TRBV5-1 and TRBJ2-1; no firm D call. Germline V gene data show CDR1 as SGHRS and CDR2 as YFSETQ. CDR3 size: 15 residues. The V gene lost 0 bases and the J gene lost 0 bases, with 7 bases spanning the gap. This CDR3 reads CASSLEPASYNEQFF. DNA of the CDR3: TGCGCCAGCAGCTTGGAGCCAGCCTCCTACAATGAGCAGTTCTTC. Full variable domain (missing parts from reference TRBV5-1 and TRBJ2-1): KAGVTQTPRYLIKTRGQQVTLSCSPISGHRSVSWYQQTPGQGLQFLFEYFSETQRNKGNFPGRFSGRQFSNSRSEMNVSTLELGDSALYLCASSLEPASYNEQFFGPGTRLTVL.

The gene calls are TRBV9 and TRBJ2-1, with 9 bases matching TRBD2. V trimming: 0 bases; J trimming: 4 bases; junction bases outside the gene matches: 5. Germline assignment: CDR1 SGDLS and CDR2 YYNGEE. The CDR3 is 16 residues long. The CDR3 sequence is CASSVVAGVTYNEQFF. Written as DNA, the CDR3 is TGTGCCAGCAGCGTAGTAGCGGGAGTCACTTACAATGAGCAGTTCTTC.

This clonotype came up many times. The CDR3 is CASSVPGNSYNEQFF. The CDR3 nucleotides read TGCGCCAGCAGCGTCCCGGGCAACTCCTACAATGAGCAGTTCTTC. V is TRBV5-1 and J is TRBJ2-1, with D uncertain. The CDR3 is made up of 15 amino acids. The germline V and J ends were trimmed by 4 bases and 0 bases, with 11 bases remaining between them. Per the germline V gene, CDR1 is SGHRS and CDR2 is YFSETQ.

The chain recombines TRBV3-1 with TRBJ1-1, with D maybe TRBD1 (5 bases). The CDR3 loop spans 15 amino acids. The V end was cut by 4 bases, the J end by 3 bases, with 15 bases between. From germline, CDR1 is LGHDT and CDR2 YNNKEL (reference sequence). The CDR3 region is CASSLDAGVDTEAFF. As DNA, the CDR3 is TGTGCCAGCAGCCTTGATGCGGGGGTGGACACTGAAGCTTTCTTT.

This chain links TRBV29-1 with TRBJ2-3; a weak D match, TRBD2 (5 bases). Trimming removed 1 base at V and 4 bases at J, with 9 bases between. Germline loops: CDR1 SQVTM, CDR2 ANQGSEA. The CDR3 has 13 residues. As DNA, the CDR3 is TGCAGCGTTGAAGCCCCTAGCTCAGATACGCAGTATTTT. This gives the protein CSVEAPSSDTQYF.

The table lists this clonotype with many counts. The chain is built from TRBV4-2 and TRBJ2-3; 7 positions agree with TRBD2. The CDR3 extends over 16 amino acids. V shed 1 base, J shed 0 bases, and the junction held 4 bases outside the gene matches. Per the germline V gene, CDR1 is LGHNA and CDR2 is YNFKEQ. CDR3 DNA: TGTGCCAGCAGCCAAGGCTCTAGCGGTAGCACAGATACGCAGTATTTT. It codes for CASSQGSSGSTDTQYF.

The CDR3 region has the DNA TGTGCCAGCAGCACCCCCCCCCAGGAGTACGGAGGAGAGACCCAGTACTTC. Amino acid sequence: CASSTPPQEYGGETQYF. The V call is TRBV12-1, the J call TRBJ2-5; the listed D gene, TRBD2, was not tested against the DNA. TRBV12-1 counts as a pseudogene. The CDR3 has 17 residues.

The sample holds many counts of this clonotype. The gene calls are TRBV4-1 and TRBJ1-2; weak D call: TRBD1 (6 bases). This CDR3 comprises 13 residues. The germline V gene encodes CDR1 MGHRA and CDR2 YSYEKL. The germline V and J ends were trimmed by 0 bases and 8 bases, with 10 bases remaining between them. CDR3 loop: CASSQEAGEGYTF. CDR3 in DNA: TGCGCCAGCAGCCAAGAGGCAGGGGAGGGCTACACCTTC.

The sample holds many counts of this clonotype. The gene calls are TRBV11-3 and TRBJ2-7; TRBD2 is a possible D gene (6 bases). V dropped 2 bases and J dropped 3 bases, with 8 bases sitting between them. This CDR3 has 13 amino acids. Per the germline V gene, CDR1 is SGHNT and CDR2 is YENEEA. DNA for the CDR3: TGTGCCAGCAGCTTATACGGGGGCTACGAGCAGTACTTC. It translates to CASSLYGGYEQYF.

This clonotype has more than one count but fewer than ten. The chain combines TRBV7-3 with TRBJ2-1; D ambiguous. Germline CDR1 SGHTA, CDR2 FQGTGA. This CDR3 has 15 amino acids. Trimming removed 0 bases from V and 5 bases from J, with 11 bases in between. The CDR3 DNA reads as TGTGCCAGCAGCTTAACTGCCCAGAGAGACAATGAGCAGTTCTTC. Translation: CASSLTAQRDNEQFF.

The V gene is TRBV10-3, the J gene TRBJ2-1, with TRBD2 matching 8 bases. The CDR3 length is 16 residues. With V trimmed by 4 bases and J by 0 bases, 5 bases remained unmatched. From germline, CDR1 is ENHRY and CDR2 SYGVKD. CDR3 in amino acids: CAISGSGGRSYNEQFF. The CDR3 DNA sequence: TGTGCCATCAGTGGGAGCGGGGGCCGCTCCTACAATGAGCAGTTCTTC.

The chain uses TRBV7-9 and TRBJ2-2; D is tentatively TRBD1 or TRBD2 (5 bases each). Trimming stripped 1 base from V and 9 bases from J, with 36 bases between. The length of the CDR3 is 22 residues. Germline values: CDR1 SEHNR, CDR2 FQNEAQ (reference sequence). The CDR3 region is CASSLDPVRQTISFPRGRELFF. CDR3 nucleotide sequence: TGTGCCAGCAGCTTAGACCCCGTGCGACAGACGATTAGCTTTCCGAGGGGCCGGGAGCTGTTTTTT.

This clonotype came up a few times. This sequence joins TRBV12-3 or TRBV12-4 and TRBJ1-1; 8 bases align to TRBD1. V shed 4 bases, J shed 4 bases, and the junction held 5 bases outside the gene matches. This CDR3 is 14 amino acids long. The CDR3 loop reads CASSWTGRTTEAFF. CDR3 coding DNA: TGTGCCAGCAGTTGGACAGGGAGGACCACTGAAGCTTTCTTT.

In this sample, this clonotype turned up many times. This chain uses TRBV10-3 with TRBJ2-1; D is possibly TRBD1 (5 bases). This CDR3 spans 16 amino acids. Germline-derived CDR1 and CDR2 are ENHRY and SYGVKD. V was trimmed by 0 bases and J by 9 bases, leaving 18 bases between them. CDR3 nucleotides: TGTGCCATCAGTGAGTCGACTCGGGCCCCCCAGGGTGAGCAGTTCTTC. It translates to CAISESTRAPQGEQFF.

This clonotype occurred many times. The V and J genes are TRBV20-1 and TRBJ2-1; D not resolved. Trimming shortened V by 4 bases and J by 3 bases, and 13 bases separated the two germline ends. Germline CDR1 is DFQATT and CDR2 is SNEGSKA (reference sequence). The CDR3 is 14 residues long. DNA for the CDR3: TGCAGTGCTACGGCCCCCGTGGGCTACAATGAGCAGTTCTTC. This translates into CSATAPVGYNEQFF.

A few counts support this clonotype. The chain recombines TRBV5-1 with TRBJ2-6, with a weak D call TRBD2 (5 bases). The length of the CDR3 is 18 residues. The V and J ends lost 4 bases and 0 bases respectively, with 17 bases between them. The germline V gene encodes CDR1 SGHRS and CDR2 YFSETQ. The CDR3 DNA sequence: TGCGCCAGCAGCCCCCCTGCCGGACTTTACTCTGGGGCCAACGTCCTGACTTTC. It specifies CASSPPAGLYSGANVLTF.

This clonotype was counted ten times or more. This chain uses TRBV7-8 with TRBJ2-1, with a weak D call TRBD2 (6 bases). Germline V gives CDR1 SGHVS, CDR2 FQNEAQ. This CDR3 has 16 residues. Trimming pared 5 bases from V and 0 bases from J, leaving 14 bases between. CDR3 in DNA: TGTGCCAGCAGCCTAAGGGACGGGGGCTCCTACAATGAGCAGTTCTTC. Its translation: CASSLRDGGSYNEQFF.

This clonotype was observed a handful of times. This chain joins TRBV20-1 and TRBJ1-6, with D possibly TRBD1 on 6 matching bases. Trimming removed 1 base at V and 7 bases at J, with 14 bases between. This CDR3 has 15 residues. Germline CDR1 reads DFQATT; CDR2 reads SNEGSKA (reference sequence). CDR3 loop: CSARAKGDANSPLHF. The CDR3 DNA reads TGCAGTGCTAGAGCAAAGGGGGACGCCAATTCACCCCTCCACTTT.

This clonotype occurred many times. V gene TRBV29-1 combines with J gene TRBJ2-1; TRBD1 aligns across 9 bases. Germline loops: CDR1 SQVTM, CDR2 ANQGSEA. The CDR3 is 15 amino acids. The V segment lost 3 bases and the J segment 3 bases; nucleotides outside the gene matches: 6. The CDR3 nucleotides read TGCAGCGTTGATGGGACAGGGTCTCTCTACAATGAGCAGTTCTTC. Translated, it gives CSVDGTGSLYNEQFF.

The chain carries TRBV24-1 and TRBJ2-7, with D possibly TRBD2 on 5 matching bases. The V end lost 4 bases, the J end lost 4 bases, and 16 bases lay between the germline ends. Germline V gene lookup returns CDR1 KGHDR and CDR2 SFDVKD. The CDR3 has 15 residues. The CDR3 DNA reads as TGTGCCACCAGTGACGAGGGAGCTGCACGTTACGAGCAGTACTTC. This translates into CATSDEGAARYEQYF.

This clonotype was seen a few times. The V gene is TRBV4-1, the J gene TRBJ1-5; the D is unclear. This CDR3 spans 16 amino acids. Germline CDR1 and CDR2: MGHRA and YSYEKL. Trimming left V 4 bases short and J 0 bases short, with 13 bases between. The DNA for the CDR3 is TGCGCCAGCAGCCCCCGGGGTTGGGGTAGCAATCAGCCCCAGCATTTT. Translating it yields CASSPRGWGSNQPQHF.

The gene calls are TRBV7-3 and TRBJ1-3, with 9 bases matching TRBD1. The germline V gene encodes CDR1 SGHTA and CDR2 FQGTGA. CDR3 length: 15 residues. The ends lost 3 bases at V and 4 bases at J; junction bases unmatched: 4. The CDR3 DNA reads as TGTGCCAGCAGCTTGGGGACAGGGTTCGGAAACACCATATATTTT. This gives the protein CASSLGTGFGNTIYF.

This clonotype occurred many times. The V gene is TRBV24-1, the J gene TRBJ2-1, with unresolved D. V was pared by 9 bases and J by 4 bases, with 12 bases between. CDR1 is KGHDR and CDR2 is SFDVKD in the germline V gene. CDR3 length: 13 amino acids. Here the CDR3 reads CATSAARYNEQFF. CDR3 nucleotides: TGTGCCACCTCGGCGGCCCGGTACAATGAGCAGTTCTTC.

Only a few counts were recorded for this clonotype. V gene TRBV15 combines with J gene TRBJ1-3; 11 positions match TRBD1. The CDR3 loop spans 14 amino acids. V was pared by 5 bases and J by 7 bases, with 4 bases of the junction left unmatched. Germline V gene sequence: CDR1 LNHNV, CDR2 YYDKDF (reference sequence). The DNA for the CDR3 is TGTGCCACCAGCTTACGGACAGGGGGCAACACCATATATTTT. Residues: CATSLRTGGNTIYF.

This clonotype came up a few times. The chain carries TRBV29-1 and TRBJ2-2; TRBD1 agrees at 8 bases. Germline V CDR1 and CDR2: SQVTM, ANQGSEA. The CDR3 loop spans 14 amino acids. The ends lost 5 bases at V and 2 bases at J; junction bases unmatched: 4. The CDR3 loop is CSVRDRRNTGELFF. CDR3 bases: TGCAGCGTTCGGGACAGGAGAAACACCGGGGAGCTGTTTTTT.

Written as DNA, the CDR3 is TGTGCCAGTAGTATTTCTGGGACAGGGGTCTACGAGCAGTACTTC. This gives the protein CASSISGTGVYEQYF. This chain joins TRBV19 and TRBJ2-7, with 10 bases matching TRBD1. The CDR3 extends over 15 amino acids. Germline V gives CDR1 LNHDA, CDR2 SQIVND (reference sequence). J lost 3 bases, V lost 3 bases, and 5 bases had no gene match.

The V and J genes are TRBV5-1 and TRBJ1-6; D gene ambiguous. Germline V lookup: CDR1 SGHRS, CDR2 YFSETQ. Between the trimmed V and J ends, which lost 0 bases and 5 bases, there was a span of 12 bases. CDR3 length: 16 residues. CDR3 sequence reads: CASSLAGPENNSPLHF. The CDR3 DNA sequence: TGCGCCAGCAGCTTGGCCGGTCCAGAAAATAATTCACCCCTCCACTTT.

This clonotype was detected only a few times. The genes are TRBV20-1 and TRBJ1-2; D perhaps matches TRBD1 (6 bases). Trimming cost V 1 base and J 4 bases, with 16 bases left between them. The CDR3 has 15 amino acids. CDR1 and CDR2 (germline): DFQATT, SNEGSKA (reference sequence). DNA of the CDR3: TGCAGTGCTAGAGGCGGGGACACAGGGACCTATGGCTACACCTTC. This translates into CSARGGDTGTYGYTF.

V and J are TRBV6-5 and TRBJ2-5; D is possibly TRBD2 (6 bases). Per the germline V gene, CDR1 is MNHEY and CDR2 is SVGAGI. V lost 6 bases, J lost 1 base, and 9 bases lay in between. The CDR3 runs 13 residues. The CDR3 sequence: CASRLTSQETQYF. Written as DNA, the CDR3 is TGTGCCAGCAGGTTGACTAGCCAAGAGACCCAGTACTTC.